Listed below are T cell receptor beta chains from one sample, sequenced in a study of TIL therapy for anti-PD-1-resistant metastatic lung cancer. Produced via immunoSEQ multiplex PCR; TCRdb's table is partial and in-frame only. This table holds more than 90,000 clones, about three fifths found once. The sample in question was tumor tissue, obtained at baseline. Receptors were obtained from a person aged 25 to 85 with non-small cell lung cancer. Both conserved end residues are part of each CDR3. The D gene is left open where the match is weak. Size is stated for part of the rows, as once, few or many counts, or as a class when the clone is expanded.

D gene	V gene	clone size	J gene	CDR3 DNA	CDR3 protein
-	TRBV7-2	few	TRBJ1-2	TGTGCCAGCAGCTTAGCTCCTAACTATGGCTACACCTTC	CASSLAPNYGYTF
-	TRBV19	-	TRBJ2-1	TGTGCCAGTAGTATAGAGGGGGAATCCTACAATGAGCAGTTCTTC	CASSIEGESYNEQFF
-	TRBV5-6	-	TRBJ2-5	TGTGCCAGCAGCTTGGGGACGGGACCGCAACAACAAGAGACCCAGTACTTC	CASSLGTGPQQQETQYF
-	TRBV5-1	-	TRBJ1-1	TGCGCCAGCAGCTTGTTCGGGGAGACTGAAGCTTTCTTT	CASSLFGETEAFF
TRBD1	TRBV5-1	-	TRBJ1-5	TGCGCCAGCAGCACCGGGACAGGGGGACCGTATCAGCCCCAGCATTTT	CASSTGTGGPYQPQHF
TRBD2	TRBV7-3	few	TRBJ2-3	TGTGCCAGCAGCCGGGGGGGACGGAGCACAGATACGCAGTATTTT	CASSRGGRSTDTQYF
-	TRBV30	-	TRBJ2-3	TGTGCCTGGACCAGGGACCGAGCTAGAGATACGCAGTATTTT	CAWTRDRARDTQYF
TRBD1	TRBV24-1	-	TRBJ2-3	TGTGCCACCAGTGACCAATTTGCCGGGACAGGGGAAGAGGATACGCAGTATTTT	CATSDQFAGTGEEDTQYF
-	TRBV6-5	-	TRBJ2-3	TGTGCCAGCAGCCAAGAAAAGCGGGTCACAGATACGCAGTATTTT	CASSQEKRVTDTQYF
-	TRBV19	few	TRBJ1-5	TGTGCCAGTAGTATTAGAGACAGAGGACGTTCTCAGCCCCAGCATTTT	CASSIRDRGRSQPQHF
-	TRBV12-3/TRBV12-4	-	TRBJ1-5	TGTGCCAGCAGTAGGGGGGGAAATCAGCCCCAGCATTTT	CASSRGGNQPQHF
-	TRBV10-2	-	TRBJ2-7	TGCGCCAGCACGACAGACACCTACGAGCAGTACTTC	CASTTDTYEQYF
TRBD1	TRBV25-1	-	TRBJ2-1	TGTGCCAGCAGTCCCCTTCCGGGACAGGGGTCCTCCAATGAGCAGTTCTTC	CASSPLPGQGSSNEQFF
-	TRBV18	-	TRBJ2-3	TGTGCCAGCTCACAACTCTCTAGACAGACAGATACGCAGTATTTT	CASSQLSRQTDTQYF
-	TRBV4-1	once	TRBJ1-2	TGCGCCAGCACACAACTCCCGGGACAACTCCCCTATGGCTACACCTTC	CASTQLPGQLPYGYTF
-	TRBV4-2	-	TRBJ2-7	TGTGCCAGCAGCCAAGATCTGGGGCAGGGAAGGTACGAGCAGTACTTC	CASSQDLGQGRYEQYF
TRBD1	TRBV9	-	TRBJ2-7	TGTGCCAGCAGCCCGTCCGGGACAGCAGCCTACGAGCAGTACTTC	CASSPSGTAAYEQYF
-	TRBV9	-	TRBJ2-1	TGTGCCAGCAGCGCCCGAGTGGATAGGCGTGAGCAGTTCTTC	CASSARVDRREQFF
-	TRBV7-2	-	TRBJ2-1	TGTGCCAGCAGCTCCGGACTTTTAAACAATGAGCAGTTCTTC	CASSSGLLNNEQFF
TRBD2	TRBV10-1	-	TRBJ2-1	TGCGCCAGCAGTGATTCTAGCGGGAGTATTGAGCAGTTCTTC	CASSDSSGSIEQFF
TRBD1	TRBV13	few	TRBJ2-2	TGTGCCAGCAGCGTTGGACAGGGAAACGCCGGGGAGCTGTTTTTT	CASSVGQGNAGELFF
-	TRBV29-1	-	TRBJ1-4	TGCAGCGTGCGAGGCGGGGGTACGAGTGAAAAACTGTTTTTT	CSVRGGGTSEKLFF
-	TRBV11-2	-	TRBJ2-7	TGTGCCAGCAGCTTAGAAGGGGCAGGGCCCGAGCAGTACTTC	CASSLEGAGPEQYF
TRBD1	TRBV7-9	-	TRBJ1-2	TGTGCCAGCAGCTTAGGACAGGGTTATGGCTACACCTTC	CASSLGQGYGYTF
-	TRBV6-2/TRBV6-3	-	TRBJ2-7	TGTGCCAGCAGTACGGGCTATTTGTTCTACGAGCAGTACTTC	CASSTGYLFYEQYF
-	TRBV11-3	few	TRBJ1-6	TGTGCCAGCAGCTTAGCACAGAATTCACCCCTCCACTTT	CASSLAQNSPLHF
-	TRBV14	few	TRBJ2-2	TGTGCCAGCAGCCAACTGCGCACCGGGGAGCTGTTTTTT	CASSQLRTGELFF
-	TRBV5-1	-	TRBJ2-1	TGCGCCAGCAGCCAGGCAGGGCGGGTCAAGTTCTTC	CASSQAGRVKFF
-	TRBV9	few	TRBJ2-3	TGTGCCAGCAGCGTAGGGACGGGGGATACGCAGTATTTT	CASSVGTGDTQYF
-	TRBV12-3/TRBV12-4	many	TRBJ1-5	TGTGCCAGCAGTCATAACGATCAGCCCCAGCATTTT	CASSHNDQPQHF
TRBD1	TRBV4-1	once	TRBJ1-5	TGCGCCAGCAGCCCTATCGGGACAGGGGTGAATCAGCCCCAGCATTTT	CASSPIGTGVNQPQHF
TRBD2	TRBV2	once	TRBJ2-5	TGTGCCACCCTTAGCGGGGGGGGCCAAGAGACCCAGTACTTC	CATLSGGGQETQYF
TRBD1	TRBV7-6	-	TRBJ2-7	TGTGCCAGCAGCTTAGGCCAGACAGGGTCCAACGAGCAGTACTTC	CASSLGQTGSNEQYF
TRBD2	TRBV7-3	-	TRBJ2-2	TGTGCCAGCAGCCGGGGGGGCCCGAACACCGGGGAGCTGTTTTTT	CASSRGGPNTGELFF
-	TRBV5-1	-	TRBJ2-5	TGCGCCAGCAGCTTACTAGGCGGCCGAGGGGAGACCCAGTACTTC	CASSLLGGRGETQYF
TRBD1	TRBV5-8	-	TRBJ1-5	TGTGCCAGCAGCGCGGACAGGGGTGGTCAGCCCCAGCATTTT	CASSADRGGQPQHF
-	TRBV6-5	-	TRBJ2-7	TGTGCCAGCAGTTACTCGGGGGCAATCTCCTACGAGCAGTACTTC	CASSYSGAISYEQYF
-	TRBV5-4	-	TRBJ2-1	TGTGCCAGCAGCTTGGGCAGGGTGAATGAGCAGTTCTTC	CASSLGRVNEQFF
-	TRBV12-3/TRBV12-4	-	TRBJ1-1	TGTGCCAGCAGTTTTAGGGTTAGGGCTGAAGCTTTCTTT	CASSFRVRAEAFF
-	TRBV4-2	-	TRBJ1-1	TGTGCCAGCAGCCAAGTTTCGGGGACTGAAGCTTTCTTT	CASSQVSGTEAFF
-	TRBV6-6	-	TRBJ2-5	TGTGCCAGCAGTAAGACAGGGACTATCGAGACCCAGTACTTC	CASSKTGTIETQYF
-	TRBV10-2	few	TRBJ1-2	TGCGCCAGCAGTGAGCTATCGGGTATGAACTATGGCTACACCTTC	CASSELSGMNYGYTF
-	TRBV27	-	TRBJ1-1	TGTGCCAGCAGTAAAGATGGAGACACAATTCCGGGGACTGAAGCTTTCTTT	CASSKDGDTIPGTEAFF
TRBD1	TRBV5-1	-	TRBJ2-2	TGCGCCAGCAGCTTCGGGACAGACACCGGGGAGCTGTTTTTT	CASSFGTDTGELFF
TRBD1	TRBV19	once	TRBJ1-1	TGTGCCAGTAGTTACCGGACAGGAATGAACACTGAAGCTTTCTTT	CASSYRTGMNTEAFF
-	TRBV7-9	many	TRBJ2-7	TGTGCCAGCGGAGAGACACGGAGCGAGCAGTACTTC	CASGETRSEQYF
-	TRBV9	-	TRBJ1-2	-	CASSVGGGAKGTF
-	TRBV5-1	few	TRBJ1-2	TGCGCCAGCAGCTTGGCCGGGGCCGAATATGGCTACACCTTC	CASSLAGAEYGYTF